Shown below are 14 T cell receptor beta chains from a single sample sequenced in a study of blood T cells in healthy people across ages. Primed by a sample-barcoded 5' primer and a J-beta primer mix, a second PCR proceeded for about 7 to 11 cycles. TCRdb re-called the 5' RACE reads through MiXCR, storing one row per CDR3 protein. Of some 940,000 distinct CDR3 sequences listed, 25% to 35% were seen once; the top ten hold 10% to 13%. This same sample was also taken into another study, of T cells of mothers and their children.

The material sequenced was blood. Every receptor here comes from a woman aged 35 to 49 in good health.

The chain's CDR3 is CASSLLPRGGGNEQFF. CDR3 nucleotides: TGTGCCAGCAGTCTCCTCCCTAGGGGCGGGGGTAATGAGCAGTTCTTC. This sequence joins TRBV12-3 or TRBV12-4 and TRBJ2-1; 7 bases map to TRBD2. V shed 5 bases, J shed 7 bases, and the junction held 14 bases outside the gene matches. The CDR3 covers 16 residues.

This clonotype was counted once. The junction and the germline gene differ at one end; a read error may be behind it. In DNA form, the CDR3 reads TGTGCCAGCCGAGACAGGGGAATTTCCAAAAACATTCGGTACTTC. It translates to CASRDRGISKNIRYF. V usage is TRBV7-2 and J usage is TRBJ2-4; 8 positions agree with TRBD1. CDR1 and CDR2 (germline): SGHTA, FQGNSA. The CDR3 contains 15 residues.

Points on this clonotype: Its ends do not fully match the called genes, so a read error is possible. This chain joins TRBV11-2 and TRBJ2-5, with 7 bases fitting TRBD1. Per germline, CDR1 SGHAT and CDR2 FQNNGV. This CDR3 region has 13 residues. The CDR3 nucleotides read TGTGCCAGCAGCTTAGGGACAGGAGAGTCCCAGTACTTC. Protein product: CASSLGTGESQYF.

J is TRBJ2-3 and V is TRBV12-5; TRBD2 agrees at 7 bases. Trimming cost V 3 bases and J 4 bases; bases outside gene matches: 4. CDR3 length: 14 amino acids. Germline V gene sequence: CDR1 LGHNT, CDR2 FRNRAP. CDR3 amino acids: CASGLAGRADTQYF. The CDR3 bases are TGTGCTAGTGGTTTAGCAGGGAGGGCAGATACGCAGTATTTT.

This clonotype appeared a few times. The chain uses TRBV2 and TRBJ1-1; 7 bases align to TRBD1. The CDR3 has 14 residues. Germline V gene lookup returns CDR1 SNHLY and CDR2 FYNNEI. V shed 5 bases and J 4 bases; nucleotides not matched to a gene: 7. CDR3 sequence: CASSIDREGTEAFF. The DNA for the CDR3 is TGTGCCAGCAGTATCGACAGGGAGGGCACTGAAGCTTTCTTT.

This clonotype occurred a few times. The chain is built from TRBV7-3 and TRBJ2-1; tentatively, D is TRBD2 (6 bases). The CDR3 runs to 14 residues. Per the germline V gene, CDR1 is SGHTA and CDR2 is FQGTGA. V shed 3 bases and J shed 12 bases, with 18 bases lying between them. The CDR3 reads CASSFWGGIEGQFF. CDR3 in DNA: TGTGCCAGCAGCTTTTGGGGCGGGATTGAAGGGCAGTTCTTC.

This clonotype occurred once. A much larger clone differs from this one at a single base, so this may be a read error. The chain recombines TRBV29-1 with TRBJ2-5; 11 bases fit TRBD1. Germline CDR1 is SQVTM and CDR2 is ANQGSEA. This CDR3 has 14 residues. The CDR3 is CSVPGQGAKETQCF. The CDR3 nucleotides read TGCAGCGTCCCCGGACAGGGGGCGAAAGAGACCCAGTGCTTC.

Concerning this clonotype itself: A much larger clone lies one base from this, so it may be a read error. The chain has TRBV24-1 and TRBJ2-1; 7 bases align to TRBD2. Germline values: CDR1 KGHDR, CDR2 SFDVKD. V was pared by 1 base and J by 3 bases, with 5 bases of the junction left unmatched. This CDR3 has 16 residues. The CDR3 DNA follows: TGTGCCACCAGTGATTTTTGGGGGGGAGGCTACAATGAGCAGTTCTTC. Translating gives CATSDFWGGGYNEQFF.

This chain connects TRBV5-5 to TRBJ1-2; 7 bases align to TRBD1. The CDR3 spans 15 residues. V lost 4 bases to trimming and J lost 3 bases; unmatched junction nucleotides: 9. From germline, CDR1 is SGHKS and CDR2 YYEKEE (reference sequence). DNA for the CDR3: TGTGCCAGCAGCATGACAGGGAGTTCGGACTATGGCTACACCTTC. This translates into CASSMTGSSDYGYTF.

This rearrangement joins TRBV5-1 to TRBJ1-2; TRBD1 agrees at 7 bases. The junction had 11 bases not matched to a gene; V was cut back by 2 bases and J by 7 bases. Germline values: CDR1 SGHRS, CDR2 YFSETQ. This CDR3 is 15 amino acids long. CDR3 region: CASSLQGGTVRGYTF. The CDR3 DNA sequence: TGCGCCAGCAGCTTACAGGGCGGGACAGTCCGTGGCTACACCTTC.

CDR3 coding DNA: TGCGCCAGCAGCTCCGGGGGGATAGGGAGTTACAATGAGCAGTTCTTC. Translation: CASSSGGIGSYNEQFF. The genes are TRBV5-1 and TRBJ2-1; TRBD2 agrees at 7 bases. From germline, CDR1 is SGHRS and CDR2 YFSETQ. With V trimmed by 3 bases and J by 4 bases, 10 bases remained unmatched. The CDR3 covers 16 residues.

A remark on this clonotype: A read error is possible here, since a much larger clone lies one base away. This chain uses TRBV7-9 with TRBJ1-2; D is possibly TRBD1 (5 bases). CDR3 size: 14 residues. Germline values: CDR1 SEHNR, CDR2 FQNEAQ (reference sequence). In nucleotides, the CDR3 is TGTACCAGCAGTTCAGGGAACTCTTTTTATGGCTACACCTTC. Protein product: CTSSSGNSFYGYTF. The full variable domain, its missing parts supplied by reference TRBV7-9 and TRBJ1-2, is DTGVSQNPRHKITKRGQNVTFRCDPISEHNRLYWYRQTLGQGPEFLTYFQNEAQLEKSRLLSDRFSAERPKGSFSTLEIQRTEQGDSAMYLCTSSSGNSFYGYTFGSGTRLTVV.

This clonotype was recorded a few times. The rearrangement joins TRBV11-1 to TRBJ2-2; D unresolved. The CDR3 is 13 amino acids. Trimming took 4 bases from V and 0 from J, leaving 3 bases between them. Germline loops: CDR1 SGHAT, CDR2 FQDESV (reference sequence). The CDR3: CASSWTNTGELFF. In DNA form, the CDR3 reads TGTGCCAGCAGCTGGACGAACACCGGGGAGCTGTTTTTT.

The chain joins TRBV5-1 to TRBJ2-4; D not resolved. Trimming cost V 4 bases and J 8 bases, with 16 bases left between them. The germline V gene encodes CDR1 SGHRS and CDR2 YFSETQ. The CDR3 has 14 amino acids. The chain's CDR3 is CASSPGGVGDIQYF. The CDR3 nucleotides are TGCGCCAGCAGCCCTGGTGGGGTAGGAGACATTCAGTACTTC.